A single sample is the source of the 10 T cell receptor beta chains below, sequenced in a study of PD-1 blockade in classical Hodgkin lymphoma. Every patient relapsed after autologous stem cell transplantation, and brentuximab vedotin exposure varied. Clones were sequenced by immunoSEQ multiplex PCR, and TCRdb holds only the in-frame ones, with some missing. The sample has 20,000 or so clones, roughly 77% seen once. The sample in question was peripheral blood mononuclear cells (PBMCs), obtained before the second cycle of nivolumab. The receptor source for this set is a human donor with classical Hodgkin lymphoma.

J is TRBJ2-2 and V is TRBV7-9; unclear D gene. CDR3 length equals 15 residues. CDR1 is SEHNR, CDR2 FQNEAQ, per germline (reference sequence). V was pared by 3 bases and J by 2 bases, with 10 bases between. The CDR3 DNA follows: TGTGCCAGCAGCTTTAAGGCCGGAAACACCGGGGAGCTGTTTTTT. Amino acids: CASSFKAGNTGELFF. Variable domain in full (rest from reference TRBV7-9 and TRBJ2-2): DTGVSQNPRHKITKRGQNVTFRCDPISEHNRLYWYRQTLGQGPEFLTYFQNEAQLEKSRLLSDRFSAERPKGSFSTLEIQRTEQGDSAMYLCASSFKAGNTGELFFGEGSRLTVL.

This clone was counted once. The CDR3 nucleotides read TGTGCCAGCAGATGGGGACATTCCAATTCACCCCTCCACTTT. Residues: CASRWGHSNSPLHF. The chain links TRBV5-5 to TRBJ1-6; a weak D match, TRBD1 (6 bases). Germline-derived CDR1 and CDR2 are SGHKS and YYEKEE (reference sequence). Trimming stripped 5 bases from V and 7 bases from J, with 13 bases between. The CDR3 runs to 14 residues. Full variable domain (remainder filled in from reference TRBV5-5 and TRBJ1-6): DAGVTQSPTHLIKTRGQQVTLRCSPISGHKSVSWYQQVLGQGPQFIFQYYEKEERGRGNFPDRFSARQFPNYSSELNVNALLLGDSALYLCASRWGHSNSPLHFGNGTRLTVT.

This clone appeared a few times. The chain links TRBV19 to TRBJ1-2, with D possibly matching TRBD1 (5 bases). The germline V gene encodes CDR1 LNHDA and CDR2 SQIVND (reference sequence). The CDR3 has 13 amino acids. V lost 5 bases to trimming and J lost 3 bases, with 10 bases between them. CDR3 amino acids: CASSLRGDYGYTF. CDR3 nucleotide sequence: TGTGCCAGTAGTCTTAGGGGCGACTATGGCTACACCTTC.

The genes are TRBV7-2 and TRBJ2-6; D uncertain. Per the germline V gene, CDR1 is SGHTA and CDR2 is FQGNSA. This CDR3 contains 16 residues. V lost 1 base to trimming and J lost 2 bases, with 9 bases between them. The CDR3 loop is CASSLVSGTGANVLTF. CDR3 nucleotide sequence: TGTGCCAGCAGCTTAGTTTCTGGGACTGGGGCCAACGTCCTGACTTTC.

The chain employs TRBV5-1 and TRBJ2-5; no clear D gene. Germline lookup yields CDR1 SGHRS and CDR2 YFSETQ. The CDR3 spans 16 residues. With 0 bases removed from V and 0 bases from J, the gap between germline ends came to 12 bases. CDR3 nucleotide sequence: TGCGCCAGCAGCTTGGCAAGCCCACGATACCAAGAGACCCAGTACTTC. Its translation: CASSLASPRYQETQYF.

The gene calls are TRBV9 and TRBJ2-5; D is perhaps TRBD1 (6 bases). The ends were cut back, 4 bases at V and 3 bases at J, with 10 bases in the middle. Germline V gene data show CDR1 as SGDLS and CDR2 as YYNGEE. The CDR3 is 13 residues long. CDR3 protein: CASSPWTEETQYF. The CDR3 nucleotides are TGTGCCAGCAGCCCCTGGACAGAAGAGACCCAGTACTTC.

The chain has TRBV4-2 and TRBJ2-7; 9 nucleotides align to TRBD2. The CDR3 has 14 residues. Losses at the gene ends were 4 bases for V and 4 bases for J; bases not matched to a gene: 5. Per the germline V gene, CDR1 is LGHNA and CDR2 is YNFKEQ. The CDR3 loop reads CASSPRTSEYEQYF. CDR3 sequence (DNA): TGTGCCAGCAGCCCACGGACTAGCGAGTACGAGCAGTACTTC.

This chain's CDR3 is CASSQDMASGSDEQFF. In DNA, the CDR3 is TGCGCCAGCAGCCAAGATATGGCTAGCGGGAGTGATGAGCAGTTCTTC. The chain uses TRBV4-3 and TRBJ2-1; 10 bases line up with TRBD2. The CDR3 extends over 16 amino acids. The V and J ends lost 0 bases and 8 bases, in that order; junction bases with no gene match: 7. In germline, CDR1 is LGHNA, CDR2 YSLEER.

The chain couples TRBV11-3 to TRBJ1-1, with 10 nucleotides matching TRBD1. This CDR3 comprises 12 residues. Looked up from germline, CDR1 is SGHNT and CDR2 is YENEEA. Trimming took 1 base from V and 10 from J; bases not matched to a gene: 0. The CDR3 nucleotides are TGTGCCAGCAGCTTAGGGGACAGGGGAGCTTTCTTT. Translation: CASSLGDRGAFF.

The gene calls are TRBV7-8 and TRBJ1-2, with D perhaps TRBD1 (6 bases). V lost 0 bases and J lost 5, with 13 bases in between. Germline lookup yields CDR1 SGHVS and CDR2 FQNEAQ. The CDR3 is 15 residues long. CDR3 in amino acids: CASSLAPGVGYGYTF. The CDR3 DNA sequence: TGTGCCAGCAGCTTAGCCCCAGGGGTAGGGTATGGCTACACCTTC.